The following is a T cell receptor (beta chain) sequence with its context. The data stem from a study of blood T cell repertoires in COVID-19. Study-level information: Samples taken during acute and convalescent COVID-19 were collected in the United States, Italy and Spain. PBMCs, B-cell-depleted T cells, or T cells were the source of the cDNA or gDNA that made up the material.

Germline V gene data show CDR1 as SEHNR and CDR2 as FQNEAQ (reference sequence). The V and J ends lost 5 bases and 1 base respectively, with 11 bases between them. This CDR3 contains 15 residues. Assay used: immunoSEQ multiplex PCR; TCRdb lists only in-frame clones, some missing. This sample carries roughly 190,000 clones, more than 70% of them seen once, and the ten largest clones take roughly 8.2%. Sequencing was done on a sample of peripheral blood. This chain links TRBV7-9 with TRBJ1-4, with D hard to call. The clonotype comes from a woman aged 60 to 75 with acute or convalescent COVID-19. CDR3 in amino acids: CASSQMSGTNEKLFF. The CDR3 nucleotides are TGTGCCAGCAGCCAAATGAGTGGAACTAATGAAAAACTGTTTTTT.